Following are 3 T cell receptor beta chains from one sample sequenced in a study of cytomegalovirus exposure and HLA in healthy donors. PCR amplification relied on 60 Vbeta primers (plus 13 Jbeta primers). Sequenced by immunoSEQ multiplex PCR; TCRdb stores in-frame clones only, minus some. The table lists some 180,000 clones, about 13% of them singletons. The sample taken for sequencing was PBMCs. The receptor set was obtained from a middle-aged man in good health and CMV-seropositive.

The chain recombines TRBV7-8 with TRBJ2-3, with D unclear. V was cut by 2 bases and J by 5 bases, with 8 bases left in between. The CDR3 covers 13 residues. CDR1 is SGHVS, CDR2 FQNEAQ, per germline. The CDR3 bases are TGTGCCAGCAGCTTACAGGTTCAAGATACGCAGTATTTT. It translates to CASSLQVQDTQYF. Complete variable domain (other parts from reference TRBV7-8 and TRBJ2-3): GAGVSQSPRYKVAKRGQDVALRCDPISGHVSLFWYQQALGQGPEFLTYFQNEAQLDKSGLPSDRFFAERPEGSVSTLKIQRTQQEDSAVYLCASSLQVQDTQYFGPGTRLTVL.

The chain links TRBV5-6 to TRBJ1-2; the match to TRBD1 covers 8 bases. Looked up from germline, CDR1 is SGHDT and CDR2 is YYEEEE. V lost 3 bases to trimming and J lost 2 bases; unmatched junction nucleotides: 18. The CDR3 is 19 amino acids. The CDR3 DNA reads TGTGCCAGCAGCTCGATACCGGGACAGGTCAACCGACTGAACTATGGCTACACCTTC. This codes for CASSSIPGQVNRLNYGYTF.

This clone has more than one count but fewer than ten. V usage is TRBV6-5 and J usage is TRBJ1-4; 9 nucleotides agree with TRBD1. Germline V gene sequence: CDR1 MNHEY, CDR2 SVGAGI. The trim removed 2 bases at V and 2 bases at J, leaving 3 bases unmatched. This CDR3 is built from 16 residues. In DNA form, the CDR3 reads TGTGCCAGCAGTTACGTACAGGGGGCGACTAATGAAAAACTGTTTTTT. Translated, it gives CASSYVQGATNEKLFF.